This entry describes one T cell receptor (beta chain). The data belong to a study of T cells after somatic rescue of genetic block. The CDR3 extends over 14 amino acids. Germline CDR1 reads SGHDT; CDR2 reads YYEEEE. Trimming took off 1 base at V and 4 bases at J, with 12 bases between the two ends. Only in-frame clones appear in the TCRdb table, and some are missing; sequencing was by immunoSEQ multiplex PCR. This sample has 80,000 to 90,000 clones, with 80% to 90% found just once. The source material was peripheral blood mononuclear cells (PBMCs). The J gene is TRBJ2-7, the V gene TRBV5-6; a possible D gene is TRBD1 (6 bases). The sequence was collected from a young woman. CDR3 in DNA: TGTGCCAGCAGCTTGACAGGGATAGTATACGAGCAGTACTTC. Translating gives CASSLTGIVYEQYF. The whole variable domain, filled in from reference TRBV5-6 and TRBJ2-7, reads DAGVTQSPTHLIKTRGQQVTLRCSPKSGHDTVSWYQQALGQGPQFIFQYYEEEERQRGNFPDRFSGHQFPNYSSELNVNALLLGDSALYLCASSLTGIVYEQYFGPGTRLTVT.